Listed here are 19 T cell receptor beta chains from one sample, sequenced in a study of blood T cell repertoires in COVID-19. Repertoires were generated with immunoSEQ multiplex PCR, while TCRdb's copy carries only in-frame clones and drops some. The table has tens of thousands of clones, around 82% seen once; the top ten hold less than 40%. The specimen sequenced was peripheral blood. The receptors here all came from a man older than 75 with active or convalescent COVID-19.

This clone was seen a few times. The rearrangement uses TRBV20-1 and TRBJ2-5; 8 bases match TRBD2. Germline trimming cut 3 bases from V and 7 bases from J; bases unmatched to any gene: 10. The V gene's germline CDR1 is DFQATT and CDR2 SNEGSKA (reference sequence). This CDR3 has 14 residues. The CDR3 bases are TGCAGTGCTAGTGTGCGGGGGGCCCCAGGGACCCAGTACTTC. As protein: CSASVRGAPGTQYF.

The CDR3 coding sequence is TGTGCCAGCAGCCAGTCCAGGGGCAATGGCTACACCTTC. Translated, it gives CASSQSRGNGYTF. This chain uses TRBV3-1 (or the pseudogene TRBV3-2) with TRBJ1-2; TRBD1 might be the D (6 bases). Trimming stripped 3 bases from V and 6 bases from J, with 11 bases between. This CDR3 is built from 13 residues. The germline V gene has CDR1 LGHDT and CDR2 YNNKEL (reference sequence).

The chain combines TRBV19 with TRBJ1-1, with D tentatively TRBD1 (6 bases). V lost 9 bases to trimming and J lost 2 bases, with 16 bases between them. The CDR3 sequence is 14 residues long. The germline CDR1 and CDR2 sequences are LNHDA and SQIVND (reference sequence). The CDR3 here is CASGMGQRNTEAFF. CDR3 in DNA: TGTGCCAGCGGCATGGGACAACGAAACACTGAAGCTTTCTTT.

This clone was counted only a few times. CDR3 sequence reads: CASSIDRDRGLVNTEAFF. In DNA, the CDR3 is TGTGCCAGTAGTATAGATCGGGACAGGGGATTGGTGAACACTGAAGCTTTCTTT. The rearrangement joins TRBV19 to TRBJ1-1; 10 nucleotides align to TRBD1. V shed 0 bases, J shed 0 bases, and the junction held 7 bases outside the gene matches. Germline V CDR1 and CDR2: LNHDA, SQIVND (reference sequence). The CDR3 is 18 residues long.

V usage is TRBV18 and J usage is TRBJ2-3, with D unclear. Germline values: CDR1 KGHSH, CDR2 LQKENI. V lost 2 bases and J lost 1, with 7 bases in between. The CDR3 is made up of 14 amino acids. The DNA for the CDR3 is TGTGCCAGCTCACCATCGAGCGGCACAGATACGCAGTATTTT. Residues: CASSPSSGTDTQYF.

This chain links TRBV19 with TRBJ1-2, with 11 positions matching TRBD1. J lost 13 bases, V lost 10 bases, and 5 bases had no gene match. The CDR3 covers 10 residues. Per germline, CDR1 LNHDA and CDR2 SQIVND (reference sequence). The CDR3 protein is CATGQGAPTF. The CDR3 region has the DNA TGTGCCACAGGACAGGGGGCGCCCACCTTC.

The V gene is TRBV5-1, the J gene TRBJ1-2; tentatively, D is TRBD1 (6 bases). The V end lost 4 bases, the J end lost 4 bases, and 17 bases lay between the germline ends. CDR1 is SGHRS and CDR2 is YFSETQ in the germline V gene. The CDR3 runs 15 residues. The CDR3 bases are TGCGCCAGCAGCCTCCGGGGGGCGCCTGGCTATGGCTACACCTTC. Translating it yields CASSLRGAPGYGYTF. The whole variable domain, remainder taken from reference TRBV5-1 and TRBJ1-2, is KAGVTQTPRYLIKTRGQQVTLSCSPISGHRSVSWYQQTPGQGLQFLFEYFSETQRNKGNFPGRFSGRQFSNSRSEMNVSTLELGDSALYLCASSLRGAPGYGYTFGSGTRLTVV.

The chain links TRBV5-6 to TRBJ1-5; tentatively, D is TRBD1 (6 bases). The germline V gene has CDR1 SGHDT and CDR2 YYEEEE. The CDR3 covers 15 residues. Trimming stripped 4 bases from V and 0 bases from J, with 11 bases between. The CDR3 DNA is TGTGCCAGCAGCCTAGGACAGACTAGCAATCAGCCCCAGCATTTT. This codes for CASSLGQTSNQPQHF. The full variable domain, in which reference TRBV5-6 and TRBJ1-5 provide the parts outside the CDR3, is DAGVTQSPTHLIKTRGQQVTLRCSPKSGHDTVSWYQQALGQGPQFIFQYYEEEERQRGNFPDRFSGHQFPNYSSELNVNALLLGDSALYLCASSLGQTSNQPQHFGDGTRLSIL.

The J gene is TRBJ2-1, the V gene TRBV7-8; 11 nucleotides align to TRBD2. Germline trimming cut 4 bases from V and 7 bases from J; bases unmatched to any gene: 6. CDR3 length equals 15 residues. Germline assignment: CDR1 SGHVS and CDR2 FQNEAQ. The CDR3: CASSSPRTSGNEQFF. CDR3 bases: TGTGCCAGCAGCTCACCTAGGACTAGCGGGAATGAGCAGTTCTTC.

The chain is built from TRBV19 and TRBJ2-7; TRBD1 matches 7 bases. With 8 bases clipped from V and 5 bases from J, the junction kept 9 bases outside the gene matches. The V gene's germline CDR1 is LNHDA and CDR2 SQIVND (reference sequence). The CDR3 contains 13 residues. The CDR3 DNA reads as TGTGCCAGTGCCGGACTTACAGGGGACGAGCAGTACTTC. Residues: CASAGLTGDEQYF.

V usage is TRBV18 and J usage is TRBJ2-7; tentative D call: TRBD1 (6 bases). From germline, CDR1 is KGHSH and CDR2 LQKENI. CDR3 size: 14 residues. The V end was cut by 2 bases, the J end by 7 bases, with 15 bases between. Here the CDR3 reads CASSPGLADREQYF. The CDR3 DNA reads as TGTGCCAGCTCACCAGGCTTAGCAGACAGGGAGCAGTACTTC.

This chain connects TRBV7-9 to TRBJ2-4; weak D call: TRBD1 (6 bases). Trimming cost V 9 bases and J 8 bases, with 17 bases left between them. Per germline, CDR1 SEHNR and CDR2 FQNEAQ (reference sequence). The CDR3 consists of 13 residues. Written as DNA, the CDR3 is TGTGCCAGAATCAGCAGGACAGAAGACATTCAGTACTTC. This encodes CARISRTEDIQYF.

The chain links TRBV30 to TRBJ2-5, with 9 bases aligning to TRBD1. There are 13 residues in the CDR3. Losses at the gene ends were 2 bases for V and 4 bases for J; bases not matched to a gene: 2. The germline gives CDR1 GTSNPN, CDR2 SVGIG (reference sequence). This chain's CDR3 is CAWSSDRGETQYF. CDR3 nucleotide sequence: TGTGCCTGGAGTTCGGACAGGGGAGAGACCCAGTACTTC.

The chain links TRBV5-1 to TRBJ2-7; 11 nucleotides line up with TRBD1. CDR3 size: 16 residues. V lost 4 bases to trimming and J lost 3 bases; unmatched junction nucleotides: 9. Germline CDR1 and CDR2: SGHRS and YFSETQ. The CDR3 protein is CASSPRPGTGGYEQYF. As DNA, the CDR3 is TGCGCCAGCAGCCCACGCCCCGGGACAGGGGGCTACGAGCAGTACTTC.

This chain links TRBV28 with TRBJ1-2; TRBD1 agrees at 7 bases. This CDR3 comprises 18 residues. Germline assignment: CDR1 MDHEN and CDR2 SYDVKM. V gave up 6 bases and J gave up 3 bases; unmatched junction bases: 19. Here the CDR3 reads CASSPPGTDQIKDYGYTF. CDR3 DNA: TGTGCCAGCAGCCCACCGGGGACAGACCAAATTAAGGACTATGGCTACACCTTC.

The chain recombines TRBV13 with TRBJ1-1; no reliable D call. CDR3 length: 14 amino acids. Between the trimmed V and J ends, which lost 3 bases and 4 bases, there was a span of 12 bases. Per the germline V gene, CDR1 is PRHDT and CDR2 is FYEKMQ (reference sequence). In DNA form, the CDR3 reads TGTGCCAGCAGCTTCGACTCCGCGAGCACTGAAGCTTTCTTT. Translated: CASSFDSASTEAFF. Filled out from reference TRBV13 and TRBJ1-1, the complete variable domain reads AAGVIQSPRHLIKEKRETATLKCYPIPRHDTVYWYQQGPGQDPQFLISFYEKMQSDKGSIPDRFSAQQFSDYHSELNMSSLELGDSALYFCASSFDSASTEAFFGQGTRLTVV.

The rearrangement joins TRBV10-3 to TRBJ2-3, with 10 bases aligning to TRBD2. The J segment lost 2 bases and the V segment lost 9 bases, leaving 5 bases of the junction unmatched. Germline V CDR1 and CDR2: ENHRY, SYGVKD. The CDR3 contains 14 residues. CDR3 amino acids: CAISSGGNTDTQYF. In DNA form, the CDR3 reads TGTGCCATTTCTAGCGGGGGAAACACAGATACGCAGTATTTT.

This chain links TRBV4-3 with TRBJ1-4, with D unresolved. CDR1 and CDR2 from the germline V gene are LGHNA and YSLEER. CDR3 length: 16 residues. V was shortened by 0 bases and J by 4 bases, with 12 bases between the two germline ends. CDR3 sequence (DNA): TGCGCCAGCAGCCAAGAATTTTCGGAGTATAATGAAAAACTGTTTTTT. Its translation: CASSQEFSEYNEKLFF.

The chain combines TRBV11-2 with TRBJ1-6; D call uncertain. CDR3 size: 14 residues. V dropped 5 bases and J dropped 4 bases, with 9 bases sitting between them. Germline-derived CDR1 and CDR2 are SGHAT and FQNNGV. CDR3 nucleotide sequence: TGTGCCAGCAGCCCAGGCTTTTATAATTCACCCCTCCACTTT. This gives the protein CASSPGFYNSPLHF.